This T cell receptor (beta chain) was captured in a study of shared clonotypes between healthy human individuals. Overall study findings and caveats: Some clonotypes were shared by all four sorted-subset donors, while others were not shared. The non-shared ones had lower generation probabilities than the shared ones. Though the depth was large, rarefaction showed that sorted-subset sequencing was incomplete.

Regarding this clone: Its specificity is unknown.

Terminally differentiated effector memory CD45RA+ cells were excluded from the naive CD8 cells, which were CD45RO-negative and positively selected for CCR7. The donors were all Caucasian adults (living in Nashville, Tennessee). V lost 1 base and J lost 6, with 4 bases in between. This CDR3 is 11 amino acids long. Germline V lookup: CDR1 SSHAT, CDR2 FNYEAQ (reference sequence). Roughly 200 ng DNA, 25,000 to 30,000 T cell genomes, went into each sorted-subset replicate PCR. Using immunoSEQ multiplex PCR, the repertoire was profiled, and TCRdb retains in-frame clones only, with some absent. Among millions of clones listed, more than 85% were seen once.

This receptor was identified in a man aged 18-30 years in good health. Some clones in this sample may be carry-over from other donors' samples. V and J are TRBV7-7 and TRBJ2-7; D unresolved. Sequences were obtained from naive CD8+ T cells from PBMCs. The CDR3 region is CASSLVTEQYF. Written as DNA, the CDR3 is TGTGCCAGCAGCTTAGTGACCGAGCAGTACTTC. Based on the CDR3 plus reference TRBV7-7 and TRBJ2-7, the full variable domain is GAGVSQSPRYKVTKRGQDVTLRCDPISSHATLYWYQQALGQGPEFLTYFNYEAQPDKSGLPSDRFSAERPEGSISTLTIQRTEQRDSAMYRCASSLVTEQYFGPGTRLTVT.